The next 21 T cell receptor beta chains were all read from a single sample in a study of blood T cells in healthy people across ages (dated by TCRdb to between 2014 and 2016). The protocol used for the library was 5' RACE. The instrument was an Illumina HiSeq 2500. A second PCR of about 6 to 12 cycles was performed with a sample-barcoded 5' primer and a J-beta primer mix. TCRdb reworked the public reads: Q25 trimming with fastp, MiXCR clone assembly, productive beta chains retained. Rows are unified per CDR3 protein, each entry keeping the most common DNA and genes. The sample table records about 1,600,000 distinct CDR3 sequences; around 39% of these occur just once. The ten largest clones take up roughly 7.9% of the sample. The material sequenced was blood. All receptors come from a woman aged 18-35 years in good health.

This clonotype appeared a few times. The V and J genes are TRBV25-1 and TRBJ1-6; D might be TRBD1 (5 bases). V was trimmed by 5 bases and J by 7 bases, leaving 18 bases between them. The CDR3 extends over 16 amino acids. Germline V gene lookup returns CDR1 MGHDK and CDR2 SYGVNS. The chain's CDR3 is CASSSRSGAGNSPLHF. The CDR3 nucleotides are TGTGCCAGCAGTTCCCGAAGTGGGGCAGGGAATTCACCCCTCCACTTT. Using reference TRBV25-1 and TRBJ1-6 for the parts outside the CDR3, the full variable domain is EADIYQTPRYLVIGTGKKITLECSQTMGHDKMYWYQQDPGMELHLIHYSYGVNSTEKGDLSSESTVSRIRTEHFPLTLESARPSHTSQYLCASSSRSGAGNSPLHFGNGTRLTVT.

This clonotype came up a few times. This chain connects TRBV6-2 or TRBV6-3 to TRBJ2-6; D not resolved. The V end lost 5 bases, the J end lost 0 bases, and 20 bases lay between the germline ends. Germline CDR1 MNHEY, CDR2 SVGEGT. The CDR3 has 19 residues. As DNA, the CDR3 is TGTGCCAGCAGTCCACAAGGATTAGGACCGAACTCTGGGGCCAACGTCCTGACTTTC. Amino acids: CASSPQGLGPNSGANVLTF.

This clonotype came up a few times. The chain employs TRBV21-1 and TRBJ1-2; TRBD1, the D gene given by the table, was not confirmed from the DNA. TRBV21-1 is deemed a pseudogene. The CDR3 consists of 14 residues. The CDR3 DNA follows: TGTGCCAGCACCGATCGCGGGACAGGGCATGGCTACACCTTC. Its translation: CASTDRGTGHGYTF.

The rearrangement links TRBV5-1 to TRBJ1-1; TRBD1 aligns across 7 bases. The germline V gene encodes CDR1 SGHRS and CDR2 YFSETQ. Trimming cost V 1 base and J 6 bases; bases outside gene matches: 9. The CDR3 has 15 amino acids. The CDR3 sequence: CASSLSGGQASEAFF. Written as DNA, the CDR3 is TGCGCCAGCAGCTTGTCAGGGGGGCAGGCCTCTGAAGCTTTCTTT.

This clonotype was seen a few times. The V and J genes are TRBV14 and TRBJ1-2; D gene ambiguous. Germline V lookup: CDR1 SGHDN, CDR2 FVKESK. The CDR3 spans 14 residues. V was clipped by 1 base and J by 4 bases, with 10 bases between them. The CDR3 DNA reads as TGTGCCAGCAGCCAAGTTGCAGGAACCTATGGCTACACCTTC. Protein sequence: CASSQVAGTYGYTF.

The chain has TRBV10-3 and TRBJ2-7; 9 nucleotides match TRBD1. The CDR3 is made up of 14 amino acids. The V gene's germline CDR1 is ENHRY and CDR2 SYGVKD. V shed 7 bases, J shed 6 bases, and the junction held 10 bases outside the gene matches. CDR3 protein: CAIKPGQGDGEQYF. Written as DNA, the CDR3 is TGTGCCATCAAACCGGGACAGGGCGACGGCGAGCAGTACTTC.

The J gene is TRBJ2-5, the V gene TRBV5-1; D might be TRBD2 (5 bases). The CDR3 is made up of 19 amino acids. Germline loops: CDR1 SGHRS, CDR2 YFSETQ. Trimming stripped 3 bases from V and 1 base from J, with 25 bases between. CDR3 loop: CASSSSLDYYKVPQETQYF. CDR3 nucleotide sequence: TGCGCCAGCAGCTCAAGTCTAGACTACTATAAGGTACCCCAAGAGACCCAGTACTTC.

This clonotype was picked up one time. The V call is TRBV3-1, the J call TRBJ2-4; D gene unclear. The J call is in doubt because the DNA end fits TRBJ2-7 better. The CDR3 runs to 14 residues. Looked up from germline, CDR1 is LGHDT and CDR2 is YNNKEL (reference sequence). Written as DNA, the CDR3 is TGTGCCAGCAGCCAAGACGAGGACGGTGACGAGCAGTACTTC. Amino acid sequence: CASSQDEDGDEQYF.

The CDR3 loop is CAISPGTGPPFQETQYF. For the CDR3, the DNA is TGTGCCATCAGCCCGGGGACAGGGCCACCCTTCCAAGAGACCCAGTACTTC. The chain has TRBV10-3 and TRBJ2-5; TRBD1 matches at 9 bases. The CDR3 spans 17 residues. Unmatched junction bases numbered 12, after V lost 6 bases and J lost 1 base. Per the germline V gene, CDR1 is ENHRY and CDR2 is SYGVKD.

This sequence joins TRBV24-1 and TRBJ2-1; 8 bases are a match to TRBD2. The J call is uncertain, as TRBJ2-7 better fits the DNA end. The germline gives CDR1 KGHDR, CDR2 SFDVKD. This CDR3 is built from 20 residues. The CDR3 protein is CATSEGPSGHTGRPYNEQYF. In DNA, the CDR3 is TGTGCCACCAGTGAAGGTCCTAGCGGGCATACTGGTCGTCCCTACAATGAGCAGTACTTC.

This sequence joins TRBV29-1 and TRBJ1-2, with D perhaps TRBD1 (5 bases). Germline-derived CDR1 and CDR2 are SQVTM and ANQGSEA. The CDR3 spans 13 residues. Trimming removed 1 base from V and 10 bases from J, with 16 bases in between. CDR3 protein: CSVEGLRGRDYTF. CDR3 in DNA: TGCAGCGTTGAAGGGTTACGGGGCAGGGACTACACCTTC.

The rearrangement links TRBV20-1 to TRBJ2-5, with D unclear. The better agreement between TRBJ2-7 and the DNA end casts doubt on the J call. CDR3 size: 16 residues. Germline lookup yields CDR1 DFQATT and CDR2 SNEGSKA (reference sequence). This chain's CDR3 is CSARDPSLGGLYEQYF. CDR3 coding DNA: TGCAGTGCTAGAGACCCAAGTTTAGGTGGGCTTTACGAGCAGTACTTC.

In DNA, the CDR3 is TGTGCCAGCAGCTTAGCGAGGGGGCCGAACACTGAAGCTTTCTTT. Protein product: CASSLARGPNTEAFF. V and J are TRBV7-2 and TRBJ1-1; 7 positions agree with TRBD1. The CDR3 covers 15 residues. Germline trimming cut 0 bases from V and 1 base from J; bases unmatched to any gene: 2. The V gene's germline CDR1 is SGHTA and CDR2 FQGNSA.

This clonotype was counted only a few times. This rearrangement joins TRBV9 to TRBJ2-1; TRBD2 aligns across 7 bases. The CDR3 sequence is 15 residues long. V was pared by 4 bases and J by 9 bases, with 13 bases of the junction left unmatched. Germline V lookup: CDR1 SGDLS, CDR2 YYNGEE. CDR3 region: CASSQTGGPEGEQFF. CDR3 nucleotides: TGTGCCAGCAGCCAGACGGGGGGACCGGAGGGTGAGCAGTTCTTC.

This clonotype was picked up one time. The CDR3 nucleotides are TGTGCCAGCAGCTTGGGTGGCGGGGGGCCCCACACCGGGGAGCTGTTTTTT. Its protein is CASSLGGGGPHTGELFF. The chain employs TRBV5-4 and TRBJ2-2; 8 bases are shared with TRBD2. Trimming took 0 bases from V and 3 from J; bases not matched to a gene: 7. This CDR3 region has 17 residues. CDR1 and CDR2 (germline): SGHNT, YYREEE (reference sequence).

This clonotype was seen many times. V is TRBV7-2 and J is TRBJ2-4; 14 bases fit TRBD2. V was clipped by 4 bases and J by 9 bases; unmatched bases: 2. This CDR3 has 14 residues. The germline gives CDR1 SGHTA, CDR2 FQGNSA. CDR3 amino acids: CASSYGLAGGIQYF. The CDR3 DNA reads TGTGCCAGCAGCTATGGACTAGCGGGAGGCATTCAGTACTTC.

This clonotype occurred a few times. The chain couples TRBV20-1 to TRBJ1-2; D possibly corresponds to TRBD1 (6 bases). The germline V gene encodes CDR1 DFQATT and CDR2 SNEGSKA (reference sequence). V lost 5 bases and J 6 bases, leaving 13 bases between the germline ends. This CDR3 has 12 amino acids. DNA for the CDR3: TGCAGTGCTGAGTCCGGGGGCGATGGCTACACCTTC. It encodes CSAESGGDGYTF.

The genes are TRBV4-2 and TRBJ2-7; 11 positions agree with TRBD2. The ends lost 4 bases at V and 4 bases at J; junction bases unmatched: 6. In germline, CDR1 is LGHNA, CDR2 YNFKEQ. The CDR3 length is 15 residues. CDR3 amino acids: CASSPATSGDYEQYF. CDR3 nucleotides: TGTGCCAGCAGCCCGGCGACTAGCGGGGATTACGAGCAGTACTTC.

The J gene is TRBJ2-1, the V gene TRBV2; tentatively, D is TRBD2 (5 bases). Germline V gene data show CDR1 as SNHLY and CDR2 as FYNNEI. Trimming left V 6 bases short and J 2 bases short, with 14 bases between. The CDR3 is made up of 15 amino acids. This chain's CDR3 is CASRDWREAYNEQFF. The DNA of the CDR3 is TGTGCCAGCAGGGACTGGCGAGAGGCCTACAATGAGCAGTTCTTC.

The genes are TRBV6-7 and TRBJ2-3, with D possibly TRBD1 on 6 matching bases. TRBV6-7 is an ORF; its function is uncertain. CDR3 length equals 15 residues. Trimming pared 9 bases from V and 0 bases from J, leaving 16 bases between. The CDR3 protein is CARTGTTTSTDTQYF. In DNA, the CDR3 is TGTGCCAGAACCGGGACAACGACTAGCACAGATACGCAGTATTTT.

A few counts support this clonotype. This sequence joins TRBV12-5 and TRBJ2-4, with a tentative D call TRBD2 (6 bases). Trimming took off 7 bases at V and 4 bases at J, with 20 bases between the two ends. Germline values: CDR1 LGHNT, CDR2 FRNRAP. CDR3 length: 16 residues. CDR3 in DNA: TGTGCTAGTGCCCTTCCCCGCCGGGCGGGGAAAAACATTCAGTACTTC. Translating gives CASALPRRAGKNIQYF.